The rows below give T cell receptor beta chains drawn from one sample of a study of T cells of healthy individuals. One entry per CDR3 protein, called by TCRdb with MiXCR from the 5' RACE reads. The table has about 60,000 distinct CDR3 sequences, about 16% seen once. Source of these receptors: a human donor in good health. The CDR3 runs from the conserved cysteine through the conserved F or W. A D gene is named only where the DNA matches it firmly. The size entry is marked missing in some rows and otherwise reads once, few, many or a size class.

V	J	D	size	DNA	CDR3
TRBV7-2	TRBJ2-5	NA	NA	TGTGCCAGCAGCTTGTACGGGACGGGCCAAGAGACCCAGTACTTC	CASSLYGTGQETQYF
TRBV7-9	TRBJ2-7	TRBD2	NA	TGTGCCAGCAGCTTAAGCGGGGGCGACGAGCAGTACTTC	CASSLSGGDEQYF
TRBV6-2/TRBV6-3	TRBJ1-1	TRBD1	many	TGTGCCAGCAGTCGACCACGCGGGACAGCCAGAAGGGCTTTCTTT	CASSRPRGTARRAFF
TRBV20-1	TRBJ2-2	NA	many	TGCAGTGCTAGAGCCGTTCTGGTAGCGAACACCGGGGAGCTGTTTTTT	CSARAVLVANTGELFF
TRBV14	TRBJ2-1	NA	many	TGTGCCAGCAGCCACATCATGGGCAATGAGCAGTTCTTC	CASSHIMGNEQFF
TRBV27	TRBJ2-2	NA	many	TGTGCCAGCAGTTTAGTGGGGGCGCGGGGCACCGGGGAGCTGTTTTTT	CASSLVGARGTGELFF
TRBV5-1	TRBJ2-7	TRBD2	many	TGCGCCAGCAGCTTGGTTAGCGGGGGGGCCTACGAGCAGTACTTC	CASSLVSGGAYEQYF
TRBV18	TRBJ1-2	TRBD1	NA	TGTGCCAGCTCACCGGGACAGTACTATGGCTACACCTTC	CASSPGQYYGYTF
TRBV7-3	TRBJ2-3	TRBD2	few	TGTGCCAGCAGCTTAGCGGGAGGCACAGATACGCAGTATTTT	CASSLAGGTDTQYF
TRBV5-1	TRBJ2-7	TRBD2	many	TGCGCCAGCAGCGCGGGGGACGTCCCGTACGAGCAGTACTTC	CASSAGDVPYEQYF
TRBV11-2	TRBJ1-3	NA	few	TGTGCCAGCAGCTTAGACAGATCTGGAAACACCATATATTTT	CASSLDRSGNTIYF
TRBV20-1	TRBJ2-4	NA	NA	TGCAGTGCTGGGGCCCAGAGGCACATTCAGTACTTC	CSAGAQRHIQYF
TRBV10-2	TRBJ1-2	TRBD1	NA	TGCGCCAGCACCGAACAGCCGGGACAGGGGAAGATTGGCTACACCTTC	CASTEQPGQGKIGYTF
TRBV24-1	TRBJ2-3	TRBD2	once	TGTGCCACCAGTGATTTTTGGGGCCTGACTAGCGGAAGCACAGATACGCAGTATTTT	CATSDFWGLTSGSTDTQYF
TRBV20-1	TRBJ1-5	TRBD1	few	TGCAGTGCTAGTCGGGACAGGGGAAATCAGCCCCAGCATTTT	CSASRDRGNQPQHF
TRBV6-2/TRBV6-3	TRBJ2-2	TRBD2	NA	TGTGCCAGCAGGTGGGCGGGAGGGCCTCCGAGGACCGGGGAGCTGTTTTTT	CASRWAGGPPRTGELFF
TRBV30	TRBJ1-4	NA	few	TGTGCCTGTGTCCCGGGGTTCCAGGATGAAAAACTGTTTTTT	CACVPGFQDEKLFF